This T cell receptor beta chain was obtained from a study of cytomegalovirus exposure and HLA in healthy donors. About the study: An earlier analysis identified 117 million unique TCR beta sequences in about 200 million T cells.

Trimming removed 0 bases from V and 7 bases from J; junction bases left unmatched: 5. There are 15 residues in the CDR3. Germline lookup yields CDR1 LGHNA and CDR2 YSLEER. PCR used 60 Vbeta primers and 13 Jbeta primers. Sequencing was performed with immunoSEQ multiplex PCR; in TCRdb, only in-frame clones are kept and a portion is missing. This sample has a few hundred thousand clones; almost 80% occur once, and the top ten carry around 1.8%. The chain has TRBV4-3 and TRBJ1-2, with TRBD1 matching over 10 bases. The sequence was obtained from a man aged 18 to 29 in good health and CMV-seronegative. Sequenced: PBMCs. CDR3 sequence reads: CASSQEMGQGFGYTF. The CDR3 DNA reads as TGCGCCAGCAGCCAAGAAATGGGACAGGGGTTTGGCTACACCTTC.